This T cell receptor (beta chain) was identified in a study of blood T cells in healthy people across ages. Study-wide context: When template switching was applied, about one barcoded beta molecule was captured per two T cells.

With a J-beta primer mix and a sample-barcoded 5' primer, a second PCR ran about 7 to 12 cycles. TCRdb redid the calling of the 5' RACE reads with MiXCR, one entry per CDR3 protein. This table has roughly 1.9 million distinct CDR3 sequences, 39% appearing once. Study-wide results and limits: There was no known CMV status for donors, so expanded clonotype changes were possibly confounded.

In germline, CDR1 is SEHNR, CDR2 FQNEAQ (reference sequence). The CDR3 contains 14 residues. The ends lost 3 bases at V and 9 bases at J; junction bases unmatched: 11. For this clonotype: Its antigen is unidentified.

Each sample used at least 6 million PBMCs. The sequence derives from a human donor in good health. The chain uses TRBV7-9 and TRBJ2-7; 7 bases align to TRBD1. Material: blood. The CDR3 is CASSFGQALVVQYF. DNA for the CDR3: TGTGCCAGCAGCTTCGGACAGGCCCTCGTCGTGCAGTACTTC.